This T cell receptor beta chain comes out of a study of blood T cell repertoires in COVID-19. Deletions cut 1 base from V and 0 bases from J, with 4 bases between. Germline lookup yields CDR1 SEHNR and CDR2 FQNEAQ (reference sequence). CDR3 size: 14 residues. As processed by the authors: Cell counts per sample came from amplifying reference gene primers. Only in-frame clones appear in the TCRdb table, and some are missing; sequencing was by immunoSEQ multiplex PCR. Clone size and V and J calls were adopted from that table, with D and trimming inferred from the DNA. This table has 85,000 to 110,000 clones, around 88% appearing once.

Source material: peripheral blood. The sequence was collected from a human donor in a cohort sampled during active COVID-19. The genes are TRBV7-9 and TRBJ2-1, with no clear D. The CDR3 loop is CASSLESSYNEQFF. The DNA for the CDR3 is TGTGCCAGCAGCTTAGAGAGCTCCTACAATGAGCAGTTCTTC.